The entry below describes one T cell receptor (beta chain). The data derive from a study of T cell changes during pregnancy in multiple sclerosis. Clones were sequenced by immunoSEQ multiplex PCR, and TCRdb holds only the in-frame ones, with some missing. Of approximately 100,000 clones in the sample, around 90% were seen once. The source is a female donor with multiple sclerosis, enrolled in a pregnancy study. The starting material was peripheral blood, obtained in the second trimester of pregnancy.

The CDR3 coding sequence is TGTGCCAGCAGCTCCCCCTCGGCCTACGAGCAGTACTTC. This encodes CASSSPSAYEQYF. The rearrangement uses TRBV9 and TRBJ2-7; no definite D call. The V end was cut by 4 bases, the J end by 2 bases, with 10 bases between. The CDR3 extends over 13 amino acids. In germline, CDR1 is SGDLS, CDR2 YYNGEE. The variable domain in full, completed from reference TRBV9 and TRBJ2-7, reads DSGVTQTPKHLITATGQRVTLRCSPRSGDLSVYWYQQSLDQGLQFLIQYYNGEERAKGNILERFSAQQFPDLHSELNLSSLELGDSALYFCASSSPSAYEQYFGPGTRLTVT.